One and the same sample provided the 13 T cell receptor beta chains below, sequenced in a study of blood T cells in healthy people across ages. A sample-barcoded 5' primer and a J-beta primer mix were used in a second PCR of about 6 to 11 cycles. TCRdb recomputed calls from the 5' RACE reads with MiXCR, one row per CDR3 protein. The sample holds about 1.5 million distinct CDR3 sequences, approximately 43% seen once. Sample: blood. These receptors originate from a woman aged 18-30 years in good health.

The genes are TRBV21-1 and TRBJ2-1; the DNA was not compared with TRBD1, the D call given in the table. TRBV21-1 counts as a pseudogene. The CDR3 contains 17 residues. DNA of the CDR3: TGTGCCAGCAGCGTCTCACGGGGGCGTGGGACCTACAATGAGCAGTTCTTC. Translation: CASSVSRGRGTYNEQFF.

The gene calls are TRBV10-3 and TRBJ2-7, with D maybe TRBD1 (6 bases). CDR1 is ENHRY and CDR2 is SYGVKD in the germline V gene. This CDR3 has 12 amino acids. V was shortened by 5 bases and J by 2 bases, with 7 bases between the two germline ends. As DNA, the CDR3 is TGTGCCATCAGTTGGGACACCTACGAGCAGTACTTC. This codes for CAISWDTYEQYF.

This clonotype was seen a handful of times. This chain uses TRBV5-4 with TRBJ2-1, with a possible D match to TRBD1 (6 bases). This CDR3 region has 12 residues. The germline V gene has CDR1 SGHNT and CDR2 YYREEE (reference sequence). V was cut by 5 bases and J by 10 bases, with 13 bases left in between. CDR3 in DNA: TGTGCCAGCAGGATACAGGGTTTAGAGCAGTTCTTC. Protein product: CASRIQGLEQFF.

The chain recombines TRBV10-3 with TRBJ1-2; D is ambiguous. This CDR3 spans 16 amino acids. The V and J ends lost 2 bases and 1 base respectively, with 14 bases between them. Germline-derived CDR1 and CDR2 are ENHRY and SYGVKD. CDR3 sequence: CAISENQDGFNYGYTF. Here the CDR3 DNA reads TGTGCCATCAGTGAGAACCAGGACGGATTTAACTATGGCTACACCTTC.

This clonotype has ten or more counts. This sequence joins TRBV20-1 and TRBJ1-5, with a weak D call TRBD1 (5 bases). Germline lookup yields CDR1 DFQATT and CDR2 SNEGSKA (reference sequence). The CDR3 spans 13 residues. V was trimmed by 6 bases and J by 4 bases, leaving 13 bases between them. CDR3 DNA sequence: TGCAGTGCCTCAACAGGAGGAAATCAGCCCCAGCATTTT. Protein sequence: CSASTGGNQPQHF.

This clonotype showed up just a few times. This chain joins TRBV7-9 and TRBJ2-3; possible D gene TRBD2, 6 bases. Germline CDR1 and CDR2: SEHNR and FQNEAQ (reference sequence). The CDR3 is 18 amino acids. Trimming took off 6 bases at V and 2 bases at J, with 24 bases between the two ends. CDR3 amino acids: CASSPPRLSGHLTDTQYF. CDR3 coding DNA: TGTGCCAGCAGTCCTCCCCGGCTTAGCGGTCACCTCACAGATACGCAGTATTTT.

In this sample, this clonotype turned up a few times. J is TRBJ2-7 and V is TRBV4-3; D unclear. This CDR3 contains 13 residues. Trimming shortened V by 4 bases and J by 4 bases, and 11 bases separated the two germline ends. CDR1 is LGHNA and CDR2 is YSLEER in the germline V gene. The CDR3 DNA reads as TGCGCCAGCAGCCCTCATTTCTTGTACGAGCAGTACTTC. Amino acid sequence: CASSPHFLYEQYF.

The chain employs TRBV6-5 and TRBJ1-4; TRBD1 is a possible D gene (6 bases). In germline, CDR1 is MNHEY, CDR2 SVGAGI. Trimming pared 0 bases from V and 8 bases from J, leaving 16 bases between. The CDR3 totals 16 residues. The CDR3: CASSYSGGVFPEKLFF. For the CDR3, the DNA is TGTGCCAGCAGTTACTCTGGGGGCGTATTCCCCGAAAAACTGTTTTTT.

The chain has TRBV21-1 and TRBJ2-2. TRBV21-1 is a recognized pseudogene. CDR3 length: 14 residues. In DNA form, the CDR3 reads TGTGCCAGCAGTCTTAGGACGGCGACCGGGGAGCTGTTTTTT. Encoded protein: CASSLRTATGELFF.

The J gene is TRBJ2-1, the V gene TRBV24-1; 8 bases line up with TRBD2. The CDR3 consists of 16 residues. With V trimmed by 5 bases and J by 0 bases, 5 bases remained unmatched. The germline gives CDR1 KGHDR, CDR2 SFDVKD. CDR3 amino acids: CATSGVAGTSYNEQFF. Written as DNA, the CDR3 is TGTGCCACCAGTGGTGTAGCGGGGACCTCCTACAATGAGCAGTTCTTC.

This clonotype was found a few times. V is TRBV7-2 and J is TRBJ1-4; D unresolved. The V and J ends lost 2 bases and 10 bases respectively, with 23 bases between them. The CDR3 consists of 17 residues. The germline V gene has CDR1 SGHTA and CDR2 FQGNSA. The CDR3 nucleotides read TGTGCCAGCAGCTTATCCTCCCTCGACGCTTTCGGAGGAAAACTGTTTTTT. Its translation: CASSLSSLDAFGGKLFF.

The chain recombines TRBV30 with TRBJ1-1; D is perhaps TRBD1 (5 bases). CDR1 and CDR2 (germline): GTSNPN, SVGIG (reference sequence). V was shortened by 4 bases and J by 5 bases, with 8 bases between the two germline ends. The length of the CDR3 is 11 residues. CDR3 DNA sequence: TGTGCCTGGATCTGGGGGACTGAAGCTTTCTTT. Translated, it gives CAWIWGTEAFF. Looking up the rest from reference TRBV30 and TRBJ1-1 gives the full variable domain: SQTIHQWPATLVQPVGSPLSLECTVEGTSNPNLYWYRQAAGRGLQLLFYSVGIGQISSEVPQNLSASRPQDRQFILSSKKLLLSDSGFYLCAWIWGTEAFFGQGTRLTVV.

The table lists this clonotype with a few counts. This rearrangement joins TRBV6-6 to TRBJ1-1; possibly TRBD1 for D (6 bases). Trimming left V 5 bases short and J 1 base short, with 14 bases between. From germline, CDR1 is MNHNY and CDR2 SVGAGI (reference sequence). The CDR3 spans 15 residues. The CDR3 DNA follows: TGTGCCAGCAGTACCTCGGGGGCTCAGAACACTGAAGCTTTCTTT. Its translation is CASSTSGAQNTEAFF.